This T cell receptor (beta chain) was profiled in a study of T cells in Graves' hyperthyroidism and ophthalmopathy. Researchers barred patients who had uncontrolled infection, other autoimmune disease, pregnancy or lactation. This clonotype was observed at least ten times. Its antigen remains unidentified. From RNA transcripts, TCR beta CDR3 regions were amplified. During a first-round RT-PCR of the TCR CDR3, the HTBI primer set was used. TCRdb called the multiplex PCR reads again in MiXCR, with one record for every CDR3 protein. The repertoire has 130,000 to 150,000 distinct CDR3 sequences, roughly 23% of them found once; the top ten carry roughly 71%. Study findings and constraints: In the blood, most expanded thyroid clonotypes above 0.001 appeared as well.

The clonotype originates from a woman aged 50 to 60 with Graves' hyperthyroidism that later progressed to Graves' ophthalmopathy. Sequencing was carried out using blood.

CDR3 protein: CASTDRVWDEQYF. DNA of the CDR3: TGTGCCAGCACCGACAGGGTTTGGGACGAGCAGTACTTC. This chain joins TRBV6-1 and TRBJ2-7; 7 bases agree with TRBD1. V shed 7 bases and J 5 bases; nucleotides not matched to a gene: 8. The CDR3 totals 13 residues. The V gene's germline CDR1 is MNHNS and CDR2 SASEGT.